The 18 T cell receptor beta chains listed next were all sequenced from one sample in a study of blood T cell repertoires in COVID-19. The table came from immunoSEQ multiplex PCR; TCRdb's copy has only in-frame clones and leaves some out. The data show roughly 190,000 clones, around 85% seen once. Sequencing input: peripheral blood. These receptor sequences come from a woman aged 45-65 years with acute or convalescent COVID-19.

This clone was seen only a few times. The chain is built from TRBV30 and TRBJ1-5, with D possibly matching TRBD1 (6 bases). Trimming pared 2 bases from V and 10 bases from J, leaving 15 bases between. The V gene's germline CDR1 is GTSNPN and CDR2 SVGIG (reference sequence). This CDR3 has 13 amino acids. The CDR3 region is CAWSSAGAEPQHF. The CDR3 bases are TGTGCCTGGAGTTCGGCAGGGGCTGAACCCCAGCATTTT.

The chain employs TRBV27 and TRBJ2-1; D may be TRBD2 (7 bases). CDR3 size: 15 residues. Looked up from germline, CDR1 is MNHEY and CDR2 is SMNVEV (reference sequence). The V end was cut by 0 bases, the J end by 9 bases, with 15 bases between. The CDR3 sequence: CASSLSGGPWGEQFF. The CDR3, as DNA: TGTGCCAGCAGTTTATCGGGGGGGCCATGGGGTGAGCAGTTCTTC.

This clone showed up just a few times. This chain uses TRBV27 with TRBJ1-2; 7 bases match TRBD1. From germline, CDR1 is MNHEY and CDR2 SMNVEV (reference sequence). This CDR3 is built from 13 residues. Losses at the gene ends were 4 bases for V and 5 bases for J; bases not matched to a gene: 4. The chain's CDR3 is CASSSAQGYGYTF. CDR3 DNA sequence: TGTGCCAGCAGTTCAGCACAGGGGTATGGCTACACCTTC.

The V and J genes are TRBV6-5 and TRBJ2-7, with a tentative D call TRBD2 (6 bases). This CDR3 is built from 12 residues. Trimming left V 6 bases short and J 3 bases short, with 9 bases between. Germline values: CDR1 MNHEY, CDR2 SVGAGI. The CDR3 region is CASSGGVYEQYF. The CDR3, as DNA: TGTGCCAGCAGCGGGGGAGTCTACGAGCAGTACTTC.

The chain links TRBV7-9 to TRBJ2-1; TRBD2 aligns across 11 bases. The germline V gene encodes CDR1 SEHNR and CDR2 FQNEAQ (reference sequence). V lost 4 bases to trimming and J lost 4 bases; unmatched junction nucleotides: 6. The CDR3 totals 16 residues. This chain's CDR3 is CASSYSGTSGYNEQFF. In DNA form, the CDR3 reads TGTGCCAGCAGCTATTCCGGGACTAGCGGTTACAATGAGCAGTTCTTC.

This chain connects TRBV14 to TRBJ2-2; 10 positions agree with TRBD1. CDR1 is SGHDN and CDR2 is FVKESK in the germline V gene. J was trimmed by 6 bases and V by 4 bases; bases with no gene match: 5. The CDR3 is 15 residues long. The chain's CDR3 is CASSPTGGIAGELFF. The DNA for the CDR3 is TGTGCCAGCAGCCCGACAGGGGGCATCGCCGGGGAGCTGTTTTTT. Using reference TRBV14 and TRBJ2-2 for the parts outside the CDR3, the full variable domain is EAGVTQFPSHSVIEKGQTVTLRCDPISGHDNLYWYRRVMGKEIKFLLHFVKESKQDESGMPNNRFLAERTGGTYSTLKVQPAELEDSGVYFCASSPTGGIAGELFFGEGSRLTVL.

This clone was counted once. The chain joins TRBV2 to TRBJ2-7; 9 bases map to TRBD1. The CDR3 length is 13 residues. After removal of 6 bases from V and 6 bases from J, the junction contained 6 bases not matched to a gene. The germline gives CDR1 SNHLY, CDR2 FYNNEI. Written as DNA, the CDR3 is TGTGCCAGCAGCGGGGACAGGGTATCCGAGCAGTACTTC. Its protein product is CASSGDRVSEQYF. Complete variable domain (other parts from reference TRBV2 and TRBJ2-7): EPEVTQTPSHQVTQMGQEVILRCVPISNHLYFYWYRQILGQKVEFLVSFYNNEISEKSEIFDDQFSVERPDGSNFTLKIRSTKLEDSAMYFCASSGDRVSEQYFGPGTRLTVT.

The V and J genes are TRBV27 and TRBJ2-7, with a weak D call TRBD1 (6 bases). Germline CDR1 is MNHEY and CDR2 is SMNVEV (reference sequence). Deletions cut 0 bases from V and 3 bases from J, with 9 bases between. This CDR3 spans 14 amino acids. The CDR3 coding sequence is TGTGCCAGCAGTTTATCGAGACAGGACTACGAGCAGTACTTC. It translates to CASSLSRQDYEQYF.

Points on this clone: This may be a read error: a much more frequent sequence differs by one nucleotide. The same CDR3 is also encoded by other DNA sequences in this sample. The V and J genes are TRBV2 and TRBJ2-1, with TRBD2 identical over 7 bases. The trim removed 1 base at V and 3 bases at J, leaving 6 bases unmatched. Germline V gene data show CDR1 as SNHLY and CDR2 as FYNNEI. The CDR3 is made up of 16 amino acids. DNA of the CDR3: TGTGCCAGCAGTGAAGAGGGCGGGGGAAACTACAATGAGCAGTTCTTC. As protein: CASSEEGGGNYNEQFF.

The chain joins TRBV18 to TRBJ1-1, with D possibly TRBD1 on 5 matching bases. V lost 3 bases and J lost 3, with 14 bases in between. The CDR3 runs to 15 residues. The germline V gene has CDR1 KGHSH and CDR2 LQKENI. The CDR3: CASSPRPARDTEAFF. The CDR3 nucleotides read TGTGCCAGCTCACCCCGGCCCGCCAGGGACACTGAAGCTTTCTTT. The entire variable domain, with the rest obtained from reference TRBV18 and TRBJ1-1, is as follows: NAGVMQNPRHLVRRRGQEARLRCSPMKGHSHVYWYRQLPEEGLKFMVYLQKENIIDESGMPKERFSAEFPKEGPSILRIQQVVRGDSAAYFCASSPRPARDTEAFFGQGTRLTVV.

This clone has just one count. The V call is TRBV15, the J call TRBJ1-5; D may be TRBD1 (5 bases). CDR1 is LNHNV, CDR2 YYDKDF, per germline (reference sequence). The CDR3 extends over 13 amino acids. V lost 7 bases and J lost 7, with 14 bases in between. The CDR3 coding sequence is TGTGCCACCACCCAGGGAAGGCACCAGCCCCAGCATTTT. It codes for CATTQGRHQPQHF.

The rearrangement links TRBV18 to TRBJ2-7, with D possibly matching TRBD2 (6 bases). The CDR3 consists of 12 residues. CDR1 is KGHSH, CDR2 LQKENI, per germline. Trimming took off 3 bases at V and 4 bases at J, with 7 bases between the two ends. CDR3 region: CASSPRGYEQYF. The CDR3 DNA reads TGTGCCAGCTCACCTCGGGGGTACGAGCAGTACTTC.

The chain has TRBV7-2 and TRBJ2-3; TRBD1 agrees at 8 bases. The trim removed 3 bases at V and 5 bases at J, leaving 1 base unmatched. Germline V gene data show CDR1 as SGHTA and CDR2 as FQGNSA. This CDR3 contains 13 residues. CDR3 amino acids: CASSFRGRDTQYF. CDR3 DNA sequence: TGTGCCAGCAGCTTCAGGGGGCGAGATACGCAGTATTTT.

The chain uses TRBV6-6 and TRBJ2-2; the match to TRBD2 covers 7 bases. Germline CDR1 reads MNHNY; CDR2 reads SVGAGI (reference sequence). The CDR3 sequence is 15 residues long. Trimming cost V 6 bases and J 6 bases; bases outside gene matches: 10. This CDR3 is CASRTSGVTPGELFF. In DNA, the CDR3 is TGTGCCAGCAGGACCAGCGGGGTTACTCCCGGGGAGCTGTTTTTT.

This chain connects TRBV6-1 to TRBJ1-1; D not resolved. This CDR3 spans 15 amino acids. Trimming cost V 3 bases and J 3 bases, with 14 bases left between them. Germline V CDR1 and CDR2: MNHNS, SASEGT. CDR3 DNA sequence: TGTGCCAGCAGTGACGGCCCACGAGGAGACACTGAAGCTTTCTTT. This translates into CASSDGPRGDTEAFF.

V usage is TRBV7-9 and J usage is TRBJ2-3; 7 nucleotides line up with TRBD2. This CDR3 has 17 amino acids. V gave up 5 bases and J gave up 1 base; unmatched junction bases: 12. The germline V gene encodes CDR1 SEHNR and CDR2 FQNEAQ (reference sequence). CDR3 amino acids: CASSQTLTSQRTDTQYF. The DNA for the CDR3 is TGTGCCAGCAGCCAAACCCTGACTAGCCAACGCACAGATACGCAGTATTTT.

The V call is TRBV19, the J call TRBJ1-1; D is unclear. The germline CDR1 and CDR2 sequences are LNHDA and SQIVND (reference sequence). V gave up 5 bases and J gave up 4 bases, with 14 bases separating them. There are 14 residues in the CDR3. This CDR3 is CASSFLDGGTEAFF. The CDR3 DNA reads TGTGCCAGTAGTTTCCTCGACGGAGGCACTGAAGCTTTCTTT.

V gene TRBV27 combines with J gene TRBJ1-1; 7 nucleotides agree with TRBD1. V gave up 5 bases and J gave up 4 bases; unmatched junction bases: 10. Germline V gene sequence: CDR1 MNHEY, CDR2 SMNVEV (reference sequence). The CDR3 has 15 amino acids. CDR3 sequence (DNA): TGTGCCAGCAGTCCTCGGACAGGATCGGGCACTGAAGCTTTCTTT. This translates into CASSPRTGSGTEAFF.